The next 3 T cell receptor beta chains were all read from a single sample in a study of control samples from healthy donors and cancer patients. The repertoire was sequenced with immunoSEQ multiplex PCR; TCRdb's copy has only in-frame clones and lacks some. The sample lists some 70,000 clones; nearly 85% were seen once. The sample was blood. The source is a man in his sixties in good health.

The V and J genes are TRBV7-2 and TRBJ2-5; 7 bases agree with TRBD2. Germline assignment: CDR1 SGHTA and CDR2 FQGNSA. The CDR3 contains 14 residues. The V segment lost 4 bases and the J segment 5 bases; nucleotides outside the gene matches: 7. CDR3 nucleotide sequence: TGTGCCAGCAGCTGGGGCGGGAGTAGTGAGACCCAGTACTTC. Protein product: CASSWGGSSETQYF. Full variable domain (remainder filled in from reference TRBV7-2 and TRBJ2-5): GAGVSQSPSNKVTEKGKDVELRCDPISGHTALYWYRQSLGQGLEFLIYFQGNSAPDKSGLPSDRFSAERTGGSVSTLTIQRTQQEDSAVYLCASSWGGSSETQYFGPGTRLLVL.

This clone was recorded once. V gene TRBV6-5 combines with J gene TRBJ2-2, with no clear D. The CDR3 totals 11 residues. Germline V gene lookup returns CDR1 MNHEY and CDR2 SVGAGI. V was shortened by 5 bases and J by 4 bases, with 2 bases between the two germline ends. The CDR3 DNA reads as TGTGCCAGCAGTATCACCGGGGAGCTGTTTTTT. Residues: CASSITGELFF.

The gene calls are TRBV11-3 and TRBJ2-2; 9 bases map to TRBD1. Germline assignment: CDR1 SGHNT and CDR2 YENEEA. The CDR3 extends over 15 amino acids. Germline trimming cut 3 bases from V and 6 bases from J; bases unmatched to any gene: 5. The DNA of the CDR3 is TGTGCCAGCAGCTTGGGACAGGGTCACGCCGGGGAGCTGTTTTTT. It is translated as CASSLGQGHAGELFF.